Each of the 29 T cell receptor beta chains below was sequenced from the same sample in a study of shared clonotypes between healthy human individuals. TCRdb's copy holds only in-frame clones and misses some; the assay was immunoSEQ multiplex PCR. The sample has about 1.5 million clones; approximately 98% are singletons. The sequencing input was naive CD4+ T cells sorted from blood. Subset noted: CD45RA+ positively selected. These receptors were taken from a young man in good health.

The chain is built from TRBV10-3 and TRBJ1-3; 8 bases are shared with TRBD1. This CDR3 has 15 amino acids. V trimming: 7 bases; J trimming: 2 bases; junction bases outside the gene matches: 7. Looked up from germline, CDR1 is ENHRY and CDR2 is SYGVKD. Here the CDR3 reads CAIMGQGAAGNTIYF. The CDR3 coding sequence is TGTGCCATCATGGGCCAGGGGGCCGCTGGAAACACCATATATTTT.

Notes on this clone: Different DNA sequences within this sample yield the same CDR3. J is TRBJ1-1 and V is TRBV5-1; 7 bases fit TRBD1. V lost 4 bases, J lost 2 bases, and 5 bases stayed unmatched. Germline CDR1 SGHRS, CDR2 YFSETQ. The CDR3 has 14 amino acids. The CDR3 sequence: CASSLQGGNTEAFF. In DNA form, the CDR3 reads TGCGCCAGCAGCCTGCAGGGGGGAAACACTGAAGCTTTCTTT.

This chain joins TRBV7-9 and TRBJ1-4; no reliable D call. Per germline, CDR1 SEHNR and CDR2 FQNEAQ (reference sequence). V was shortened by 10 bases and J by 2 bases, with 17 bases between the two germline ends. The CDR3 contains 15 residues. The CDR3 bases are TGTGCCACCGATTATGGCGACGAGACTAATGAAAAACTGTTTTTT. Its translation: CATDYGDETNEKLFF.

This clone was found once. This sample also contains other DNA sequences that code for the same CDR3. The chain employs TRBV5-1 and TRBJ2-2; the D call may be TRBD1 or TRBD2 (5 bases each). Trimming took off 4 bases at V and 0 bases at J, with 10 bases between the two ends. The V gene's germline CDR1 is SGHRS and CDR2 YFSETQ. CDR3 length: 15 residues. The CDR3 is CASSPGTANTGELFF. The CDR3 DNA reads as TGCGCCAGCAGCCCCGGGACGGCGAACACCGGGGAGCTGTTTTTT.

The rearrangement links TRBV5-1 to TRBJ2-7; no firm D call. The CDR3 is made up of 14 amino acids. V lost 7 bases and J 0 bases, leaving 14 bases between the germline ends. Per the germline V gene, CDR1 is SGHRS and CDR2 is YFSETQ. For the CDR3, the DNA is TGCGCCAGCCAAGTTTTGGCTAACTCCTACGAGCAGTACTTC. Translated, it gives CASQVLANSYEQYF.

This chain uses TRBV5-1 with TRBJ2-1, with 10 bases matching TRBD2. This CDR3 is 16 amino acids long. Germline values: CDR1 SGHRS, CDR2 YFSETQ. J lost 6 bases, V lost 2 bases, and 8 bases had no gene match. The CDR3 sequence: CASSLPSGSNVNEQFF. The CDR3 DNA is TGCGCCAGCAGCTTACCTAGCGGGAGTAACGTCAATGAGCAGTTCTTC.

This clone has only one observation. The V call is TRBV7-9, the J call TRBJ2-1; TRBD2 matches 13 bases. The CDR3 is 15 residues long. Germline-derived CDR1 and CDR2 are SEHNR and FQNEAQ (reference sequence). V was pared by 2 bases and J by 10 bases, with 5 bases of the junction left unmatched. The CDR3 nucleotides are TGTGCCAGCAGCTTAAAAAGACTAGCGGGAGGCGAGCAGTTCTTC. Protein product: CASSLKRLAGGEQFF. The full variable domain, with the rest looked up from reference TRBV7-9 and TRBJ2-1, is DTGVSQNPRHKITKRGQNVTFRCDPISEHNRLYWYRQTLGQGPEFLTYFQNEAQLEKSRLLSDRFSAERPKGSFSTLEIQRTEQGDSAMYLCASSLKRLAGGEQFFGPGTRLTVL.

The chain recombines TRBV6-4 with TRBJ2-1, with D perhaps TRBD1 (5 bases). Germline CDR1 is MRHNA and CDR2 is SNTAGT. The V end was cut by 4 bases, the J end by 10 bases, with 14 bases between. The CDR3 runs 13 residues. For the CDR3, the DNA is TGTGCCAGCAGTGTAGGGGCCTGGGGAGAGCAGTTCTTC. Translation gives CASSVGAWGEQFF.

The V and J genes are TRBV9 and TRBJ1-3; no clear D gene. This CDR3 is built from 13 residues. V lost 0 bases and J 8 bases, leaving 9 bases between the germline ends. CDR1 is SGDLS and CDR2 is YYNGEE in the germline V gene. The CDR3 is CASSVAPGDTIYF. Here the CDR3 DNA reads TGTGCCAGCAGCGTAGCCCCGGGAGACACCATATATTTT.

The rearrangement uses TRBV14 and TRBJ2-1, with 11 positions matching TRBD2. The J segment lost 4 bases and the V segment lost 0 bases, leaving 5 bases of the junction unmatched. Germline V gives CDR1 SGHDN, CDR2 FVKESK. The CDR3 extends over 17 amino acids. For the CDR3, the DNA is TGTGCCAGCAGCCAAGAGGCACTAGCGGGGGTTTACAATGAGCAGTTCTTC. Its translation is CASSQEALAGVYNEQFF.

The V call is TRBV7-6, the J call TRBJ2-7, with no clear D. The V and J ends lost 0 bases and 3 bases respectively, with 9 bases between them. In germline, CDR1 is SGHVS, CDR2 FNYEAQ. This CDR3 is 14 amino acids long. CDR3 amino acids: CASSLAVGDYEQYF. As DNA, the CDR3 is TGTGCCAGCAGCTTAGCGGTTGGGGACTACGAGCAGTACTTC.

The chain employs TRBV19 and TRBJ1-5; 7 nucleotides align to TRBD1. The V segment lost 5 bases and the J segment 5 bases; nucleotides outside the gene matches: 9. This CDR3 is 15 amino acids long. In germline, CDR1 is LNHDA, CDR2 SQIVND (reference sequence). As DNA, the CDR3 is TGTGCCAGTAGTCAAACAGGGGTTTCCGATCAGCCCCAGCATTTT. Translation gives CASSQTGVSDQPQHF.

As regards this clone: Relative to the germline gene, one junction end is altered; a read error may explain this. The V call is TRBV11-2, the J call TRBJ2-7; D remains unclear. Per germline, CDR1 SGHAT and CDR2 FQNNGV. The CDR3 spans 12 residues. In DNA, the CDR3 is TGTGCCAGCAGCTTAGACAGCGACATCGAGAGCTTC. Translating it yields CASSLDSDIESF.

The chain joins TRBV7-9 to TRBJ2-7, with TRBD1 matching 8 bases. The germline V gene encodes CDR1 SEHNR and CDR2 FQNEAQ (reference sequence). V shed 7 bases, J shed 5 bases, and the junction held 4 bases outside the gene matches. The CDR3 has 12 residues. CDR3 loop: CASTRTGNEQYF. The CDR3 coding sequence is TGTGCCAGCACGAGGACAGGGAACGAGCAGTACTTC.

The V gene is TRBV5-4, the J gene TRBJ2-7; possibly TRBD2 for D (5 bases). Trimming took off 1 base at V and 3 bases at J, with 11 bases between the two ends. This CDR3 spans 14 amino acids. CDR1 is SGHNT and CDR2 is YYREEE in the germline V gene (reference sequence). The CDR3 sequence is CASSLYGMVYEQYF. The CDR3 coding sequence is TGTGCCAGCAGCTTGTACGGGATGGTCTACGAGCAGTACTTC.

The genes are TRBV18 and TRBJ1-2; D uncertain. CDR1 and CDR2 (germline): KGHSH, LQKENI. The CDR3 loop spans 13 amino acids. V was cut by 1 base and J by 6 bases, with 9 bases left in between. This chain's CDR3 is CASSPLETHGYTF. The CDR3 DNA reads as TGTGCCAGCTCACCACTAGAGACTCATGGCTACACCTTC.

The chain couples TRBV5-1 to TRBJ1-4; D call uncertain. This CDR3 contains 12 residues. Deletions cut 7 bases from V and 5 bases from J, with 9 bases between. Germline CDR1 and CDR2: SGHRS and YFSETQ. In DNA form, the CDR3 reads TGCGCCAGCGGCAGGTCCAATGAAAAACTGTTTTTT. Protein: CASGRSNEKLFF.

This chain connects TRBV5-1 to TRBJ1-4; possible D gene TRBD1, 6 bases. CDR1 and CDR2 from the germline V gene are SGHRS and YFSETQ. The CDR3 is 17 residues long. V was clipped by 5 bases and J by 4 bases, with 21 bases between them. The CDR3 DNA is TGCGCCAGCAGTTCCTGGACAGCCTCGAGTATTAATGAAAAACTGTTTTTT. Residues: CASSSWTASSINEKLFF.

The rearrangement joins TRBV5-1 to TRBJ2-7, with D possibly matching TRBD2 (5 bases). With 0 bases removed from V and 5 bases from J, the gap between germline ends came to 9 bases. This CDR3 contains 13 residues. Looked up from germline, CDR1 is SGHRS and CDR2 is YFSETQ. This chain's CDR3 is CASSLAGINEQYF. The CDR3 DNA sequence: TGCGCCAGCAGCTTGGCCGGGATCAACGAGCAGTACTTC.

The chain has TRBV27 and TRBJ2-1; 9 bases are a match to TRBD2. CDR3 size: 19 residues. Germline V gives CDR1 MNHEY, CDR2 SMNVEV (reference sequence). V shed 3 bases, J shed 4 bases, and the junction held 16 bases outside the gene matches. The CDR3: CASSFMLAGISSRYNEQFF. CDR3 DNA sequence: TGTGCCAGCAGTTTTATGCTAGCGGGAATATCTAGTAGGTACAATGAGCAGTTCTTC.

The chain is built from TRBV7-7 and TRBJ2-7; D unclear. Trimming removed 3 bases from V and 4 bases from J, with 13 bases in between. Germline-derived CDR1 and CDR2 are SSHAT and FNYEAQ (reference sequence). The CDR3 is made up of 14 amino acids. The CDR3 DNA is TGTGCCAGCAGCTTGGCGTTTGGACCTTACGAGCAGTACTTC. It specifies CASSLAFGPYEQYF.

The V gene is TRBV19, the J gene TRBJ2-7, with 7 bases matching TRBD1. The germline V gene encodes CDR1 LNHDA and CDR2 SQIVND (reference sequence). V trimming: 11 bases; J trimming: 3 bases; junction bases outside the gene matches: 7. The CDR3 sequence is 12 residues long. The CDR3 spells CAPGQPDYEQYF. The CDR3 region has the DNA TGTGCCCCGGGACAGCCCGACTACGAGCAGTACTTC. The complete variable domain, with remaining parts taken from reference TRBV19 and TRBJ2-7, reads DGGITQSPKYLFRKEGQNVTLSCEQNLNHDAMYWYRQDPGQGLRLIYYSQIVNDFQKGDIAEGYSVSREKKESFPLTVTSAQKNPTAFYLCAPGQPDYEQYFGPGTRLTVT.

V gene TRBV5-4 combines with J gene TRBJ2-3, with TRBD2 identical over 7 bases. J lost 6 bases, V lost 7 bases, and 14 bases had no gene match. The CDR3 covers 15 residues. The germline gives CDR1 SGHNT, CDR2 YYREEE (reference sequence). In DNA, the CDR3 is TGTGCCAGCTCCCTCGGGCGGGAGTTCGGGGATACGCAGTATTTT. Translated, it gives CASSLGREFGDTQYF.

This clone was seen a single time. Distinct nucleotide sequences in the sample also encode this CDR3. The chain recombines TRBV5-1 with TRBJ1-5; 10 nucleotides align to TRBD1. V was pared by 2 bases and J by 7 bases, with 3 bases of the junction left unmatched. The germline CDR1 and CDR2 sequences are SGHRS and YFSETQ. The CDR3 is 14 residues long. This CDR3 is CASSLGQGGQPQHF. CDR3 nucleotides: TGCGCCAGCAGCTTAGGACAGGGGGGCCAGCCCCAGCATTTT.

The V gene is TRBV25-1, the J gene TRBJ2-1, with D possibly TRBD1 on 6 matching bases. Germline CDR1 MGHDK, CDR2 SYGVNS. V was pared by 3 bases and J by 8 bases, with 14 bases between. The CDR3 runs 14 residues. CDR3 nucleotides: TGTGCCAGCAGTGATCCGGGACAACTTCATGAGCAGTTCTTC. Protein sequence: CASSDPGQLHEQFF.

The chain employs TRBV11-2 and TRBJ2-7; 14 bases fit TRBD2. The V gene end was trimmed by 6 bases and the J gene end by 6 bases; junction bases not matched to a gene: 7. The CDR3 has 15 residues. Germline V gene data show CDR1 as SGHAT and CDR2 as FQNNGV. The CDR3 DNA follows: TGTGCCAGCAGAAACTCCGGGACTAGCGGGGGCGAGCAGTACTTC. Its translation: CASRNSGTSGGEQYF.

The chain has TRBV28 and TRBJ2-1; 11 nucleotides line up with TRBD2. This CDR3 has 17 residues. Trimming removed 3 bases from V and 2 bases from J; junction bases left unmatched: 6. The V gene's germline CDR1 is MDHEN and CDR2 SYDVKM. The CDR3 protein is CASSFLLAGGTYNEQFF. CDR3 bases: TGTGCCAGCAGTTTTCTTCTAGCGGGAGGAACCTACAATGAGCAGTTCTTC.

This chain links TRBV10-3 with TRBJ2-1, with a tentative D call TRBD1 (6 bases). Trimming removed 3 bases at V and 6 bases at J, with 18 bases between. This CDR3 contains 16 residues. Germline loops: CDR1 ENHRY, CDR2 SYGVKD. The CDR3 DNA follows: TGTGCCATCAGTGACTCTGGGGGCCTAGCCGGCAATGAGCAGTTCTTC. As protein: CAISDSGGLAGNEQFF.

CDR3 loop: CASSADQSPQAFF. CDR3 bases: TGTGCCAGCAGTGCTGACCAGAGCCCCCAAGCTTTCTTT. The chain recombines TRBV6-5 with TRBJ1-1; no clear D gene. V lost 5 bases and J lost 9, with 16 bases in between. Germline V gives CDR1 MNHEY, CDR2 SVGAGI. This CDR3 comprises 13 residues.